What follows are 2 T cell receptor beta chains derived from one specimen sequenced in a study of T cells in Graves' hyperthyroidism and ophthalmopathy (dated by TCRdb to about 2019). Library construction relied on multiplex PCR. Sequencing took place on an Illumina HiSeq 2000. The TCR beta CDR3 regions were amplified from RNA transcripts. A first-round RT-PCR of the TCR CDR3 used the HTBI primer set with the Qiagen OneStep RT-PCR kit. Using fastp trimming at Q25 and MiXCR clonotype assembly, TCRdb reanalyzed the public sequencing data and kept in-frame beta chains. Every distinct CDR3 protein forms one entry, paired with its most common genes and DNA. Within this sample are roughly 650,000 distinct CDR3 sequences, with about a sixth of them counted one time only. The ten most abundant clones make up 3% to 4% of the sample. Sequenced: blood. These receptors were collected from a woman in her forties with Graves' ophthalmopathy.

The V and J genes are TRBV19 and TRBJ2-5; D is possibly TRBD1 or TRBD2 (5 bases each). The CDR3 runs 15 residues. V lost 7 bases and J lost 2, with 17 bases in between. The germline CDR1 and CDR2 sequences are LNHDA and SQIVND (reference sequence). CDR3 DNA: TGTGCCAGTACCGCCACGGGGACCCTTCAAGAGACCCAGTACTTC. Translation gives CASTATGTLQETQYF. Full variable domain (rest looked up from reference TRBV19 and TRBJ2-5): DGGITQSPKYLFRKEGQNVTLSCEQNLNHDAMYWYRQDPGQGLRLIYYSQIVNDFQKGDIAEGYSVSREKKESFPLTVTSAQKNPTAFYLCASTATGTLQETQYFGPGTRLLVL.

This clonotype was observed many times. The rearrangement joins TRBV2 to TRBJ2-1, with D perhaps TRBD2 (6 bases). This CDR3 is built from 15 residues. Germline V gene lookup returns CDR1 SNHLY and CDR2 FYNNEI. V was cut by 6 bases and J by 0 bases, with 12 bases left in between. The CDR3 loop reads CASREEGSSYNEQFF. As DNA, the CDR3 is TGTGCCAGCAGGGAGGAGGGGAGCTCCTACAATGAGCAGTTCTTC.